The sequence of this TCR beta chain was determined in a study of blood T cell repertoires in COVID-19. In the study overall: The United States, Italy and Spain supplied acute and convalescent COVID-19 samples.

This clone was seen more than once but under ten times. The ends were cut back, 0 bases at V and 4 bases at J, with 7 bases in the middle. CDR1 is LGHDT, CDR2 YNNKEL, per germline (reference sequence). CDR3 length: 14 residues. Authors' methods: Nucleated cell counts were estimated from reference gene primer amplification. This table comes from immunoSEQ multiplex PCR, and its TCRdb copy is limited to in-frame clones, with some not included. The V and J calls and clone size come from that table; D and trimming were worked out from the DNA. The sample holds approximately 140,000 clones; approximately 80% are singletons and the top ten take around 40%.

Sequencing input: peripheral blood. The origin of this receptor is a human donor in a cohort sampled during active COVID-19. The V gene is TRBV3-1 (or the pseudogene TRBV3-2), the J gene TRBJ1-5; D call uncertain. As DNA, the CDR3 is TGTGCCAGCAGCCAAGATGGCCCGAATCAGCCCCAGCATTTT. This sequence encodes CASSQDGPNQPQHF.